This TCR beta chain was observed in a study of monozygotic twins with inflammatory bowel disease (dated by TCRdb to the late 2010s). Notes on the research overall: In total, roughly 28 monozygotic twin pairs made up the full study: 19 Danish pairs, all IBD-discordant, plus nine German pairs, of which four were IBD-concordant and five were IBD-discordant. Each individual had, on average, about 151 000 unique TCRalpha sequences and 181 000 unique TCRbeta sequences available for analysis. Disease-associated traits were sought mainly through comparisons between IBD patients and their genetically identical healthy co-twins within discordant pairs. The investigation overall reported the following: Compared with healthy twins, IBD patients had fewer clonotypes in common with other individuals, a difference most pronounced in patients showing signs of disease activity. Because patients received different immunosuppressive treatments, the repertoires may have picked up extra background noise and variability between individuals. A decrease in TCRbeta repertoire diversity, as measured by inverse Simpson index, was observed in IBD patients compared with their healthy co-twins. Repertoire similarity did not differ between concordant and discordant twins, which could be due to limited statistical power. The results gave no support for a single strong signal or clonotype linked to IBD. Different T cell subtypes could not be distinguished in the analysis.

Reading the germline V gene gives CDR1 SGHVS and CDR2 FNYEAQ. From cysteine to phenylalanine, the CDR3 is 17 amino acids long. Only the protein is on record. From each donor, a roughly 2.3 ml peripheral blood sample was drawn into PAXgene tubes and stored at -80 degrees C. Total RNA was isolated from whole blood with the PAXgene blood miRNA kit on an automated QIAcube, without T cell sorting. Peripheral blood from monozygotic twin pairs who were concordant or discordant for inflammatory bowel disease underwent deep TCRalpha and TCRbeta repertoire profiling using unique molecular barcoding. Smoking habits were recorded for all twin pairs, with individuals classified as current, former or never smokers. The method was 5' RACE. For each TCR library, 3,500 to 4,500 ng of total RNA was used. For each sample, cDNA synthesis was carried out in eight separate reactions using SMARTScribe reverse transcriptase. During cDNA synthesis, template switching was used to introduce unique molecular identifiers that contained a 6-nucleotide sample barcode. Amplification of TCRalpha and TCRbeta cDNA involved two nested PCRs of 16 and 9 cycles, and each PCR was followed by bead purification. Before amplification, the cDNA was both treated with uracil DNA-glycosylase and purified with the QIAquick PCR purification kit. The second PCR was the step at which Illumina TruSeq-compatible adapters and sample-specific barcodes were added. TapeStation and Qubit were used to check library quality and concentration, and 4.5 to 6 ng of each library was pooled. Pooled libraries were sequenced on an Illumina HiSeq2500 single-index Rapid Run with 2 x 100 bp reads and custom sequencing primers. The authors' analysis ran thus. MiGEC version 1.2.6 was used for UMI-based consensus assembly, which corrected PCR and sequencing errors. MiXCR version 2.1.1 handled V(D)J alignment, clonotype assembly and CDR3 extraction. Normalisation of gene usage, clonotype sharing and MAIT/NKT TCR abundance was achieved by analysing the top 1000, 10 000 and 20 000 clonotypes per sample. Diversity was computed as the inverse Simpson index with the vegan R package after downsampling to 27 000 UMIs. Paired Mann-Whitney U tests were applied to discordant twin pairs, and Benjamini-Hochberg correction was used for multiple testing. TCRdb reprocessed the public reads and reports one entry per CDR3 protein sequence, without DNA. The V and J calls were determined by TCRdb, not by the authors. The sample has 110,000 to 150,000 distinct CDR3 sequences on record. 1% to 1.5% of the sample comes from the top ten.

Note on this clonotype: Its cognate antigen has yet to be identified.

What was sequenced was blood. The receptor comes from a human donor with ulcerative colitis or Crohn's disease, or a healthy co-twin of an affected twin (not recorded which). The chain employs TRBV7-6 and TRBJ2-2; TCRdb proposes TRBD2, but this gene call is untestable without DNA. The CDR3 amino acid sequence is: CASSLASWAGVSGELFF.